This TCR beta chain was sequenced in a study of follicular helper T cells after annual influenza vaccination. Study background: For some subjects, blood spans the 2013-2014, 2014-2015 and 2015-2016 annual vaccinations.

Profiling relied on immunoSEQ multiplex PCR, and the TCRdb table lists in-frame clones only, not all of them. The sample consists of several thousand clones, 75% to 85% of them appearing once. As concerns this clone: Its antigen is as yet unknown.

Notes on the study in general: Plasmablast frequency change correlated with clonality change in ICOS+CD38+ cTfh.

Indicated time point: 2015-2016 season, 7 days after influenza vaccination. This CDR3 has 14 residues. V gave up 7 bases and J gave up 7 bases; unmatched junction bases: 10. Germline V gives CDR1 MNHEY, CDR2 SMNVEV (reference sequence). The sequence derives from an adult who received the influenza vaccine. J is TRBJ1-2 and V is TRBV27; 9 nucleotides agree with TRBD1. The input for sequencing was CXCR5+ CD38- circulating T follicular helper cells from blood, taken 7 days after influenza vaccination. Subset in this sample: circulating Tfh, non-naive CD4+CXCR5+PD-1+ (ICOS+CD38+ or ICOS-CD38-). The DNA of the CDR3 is TGTGCCAGCACGACCCGGGACAGGGTCGGTGGCTACACCTTC. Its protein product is CASTTRDRVGGYTF.